This passage covers 4 T cell receptor beta chains from one sample sequenced in a study of blood T cell repertoires in COVID-19. The table came from immunoSEQ multiplex PCR; TCRdb's copy has only in-frame clones and leaves some out. The repertoire includes 150,000 to 170,000 clones, roughly 80% of them detected once, and under 2% sits in the top ten. Sequencing input: peripheral blood. These receptors originate from a man older than 75 with acute or convalescent COVID-19.

V usage is TRBV5-1 and J usage is TRBJ2-2, with D perhaps matching TRBD1 (7 bases). Germline V gene lookup returns CDR1 SGHRS and CDR2 YFSETQ. V lost 5 bases and J 5 bases, leaving 16 bases between the germline ends. This CDR3 is built from 15 residues. The CDR3 coding sequence is TGCGCCAGCAGTGATCAGCAGGGGGGAACCGGGGAGCTGTTTTTT. This codes for CASSDQQGGTGELFF.

V gene TRBV6-5 combines with J gene TRBJ1-2; D is unclear. CDR3 length: 14 residues. Trimming stripped 4 bases from V and 5 bases from J, with 14 bases between. Germline assignment: CDR1 MNHEY and CDR2 SVGAGI. The DNA for the CDR3 is TGTGCCAGCAGTTCCCTCTGGGGAGGGTATGGCTACACCTTC. The encoded protein is CASSSLWGGYGYTF.

V gene TRBV18 combines with J gene TRBJ1-5; D is unclear. Trimming removed 3 bases at V and 8 bases at J, with 14 bases between. Germline CDR1 reads KGHSH; CDR2 reads LQKENI. The CDR3 spans 14 residues. The CDR3 DNA reads as TGTGCCAGCTCACCTTTTCGGTCCGAGGAGCCCCAGCATTTT. Amino acids: CASSPFRSEEPQHF.

V gene TRBV28 combines with J gene TRBJ1-1, with 7 bases aligning to TRBD1. Germline assignment: CDR1 MDHEN and CDR2 SYDVKM. The CDR3 sequence is 16 residues long. V trimming: 7 bases; J trimming: 2 bases; junction bases outside the gene matches: 13. CDR3 DNA: TGTGCCAGCAATACTGCCTCCGGGACAGTAAACACTGAAGCTTTCTTT. Its protein is CASNTASGTVNTEAFF.